The source of this T cell receptor beta chain is a study of immunodeficiency (dated by TCRdb to the late 2010s). Turning to the overall study: To search for oligoclonality and VDJ recombination defects, the researchers carried out a repertoire analysis. The investigation overall reported the following: In the entropy comparisons of patients versus healthy controls, patients were shown as n=3 (open circles), and an effect on thymic development was only suggested as possible. V-J pairing and productive entropy in CD4+ T cells appeared similar in patients and controls. Severe oligoclonality, judged by top-100 and total clonotype frequencies, was seen in patient CD8+ but not CD4+ T cells.

There are 17 amino acids in the CDR3, from cysteine to phenylalanine inclusive. Of the read, only the CDR3 DNA is kept; its 51 bases are in frame from base 1. V drops 4 bases and J drops 4 bases, leaving 21 bases in between. CDR1 and CDR2 (LNHDA, SQIVND) derive from the germline V gene (reference sequence). Genomic DNA was isolated using the QIAamp DNA Blood Mini Kit and then sent out for immunoSEQ repertoire analysis. CDR3 regions were amplified by multiplex PCR from a standard quantity of genomic DNA template. The PCR products underwent sequencing on an Illumina platform. The study's processing was this. Alignment of sequences was done against a reference, and the V, D and J gene definitions came from IMGT. To get rid of PCR and sequencing errors, closely related sequences were merged using a nearest-neighbor clustering algorithm. V, D and J usage in productive unique and total sequences was analyzed using ImmunoSEQ Analyzer tools and R version 3.6.1. TCRdb's version of the immuneACCESS table is confined to in-frame rearrangements and falls short of the full clone set. An unresolved V gene accounts for under half of the shortfall where checked; the remainder is of unknown origin. V and J calls and clone size are copied from that table; D and trimming were computed from the DNA. Recorded for this sample are about 3,900 clones; about 93% of them occurred a single time. About 4.5% of the sample is held by the ten biggest clonotypes.

Before TCR sequencing, CD3+CD4+ T cells were sorted from fresh PBMCs. Turning to this clone: Its cognate antigen has yet to be identified. Per-base qualities were not stored, and no clone one base away is much larger.

This clonotype was obtained from a human donor in good health. In this chain, TRBV19 is recombined with TRBJ2-3; the D gene is possibly TRBD2, with 7 bases matching. Specimen: CD4+ T cells from blood. The nucleotide sequence is given as TGTGCCAGTAGTAACGGAGGGGGACTATGGGGGCCAGATACGCAGTATTTT. Its amino acids are CASSNGGGLWGPDTQYF.